Shown below are 23 T cell receptor beta chains from a single sample sequenced in a study of blood T cell repertoires in COVID-19 (dated by TCRdb to the early 2020s). Library preparation used the immunoSEQ multiplex PCR assay. Not all clones reach the TCRdb copy of this immuneACCESS table, which keeps in-frame sequences only. Checked studies attribute under half of the gap to unresolved V genes and leave the rest unexplained. The sample table shows tens of thousands of clones, and around nine tenths are seen once. The top ten clonotypes cover roughly 4.2% of the sample. The material sequenced was peripheral blood. These receptor sequences come from a man between 35 and 55 years old with COVID-19, enrolled during active disease.

The chain joins TRBV13 to TRBJ2-2; 8 nucleotides match TRBD2. CDR3 length: 15 residues. Per the germline V gene, CDR1 is PRHDT and CDR2 is FYEKMQ (reference sequence). V lost 1 base, J lost 4 bases, and 2 bases stayed unmatched. The CDR3: CASSLVGGATGELFF. DNA of the CDR3: TGTGCCAGCAGCTTAGTCGGGGGGGCCACCGGGGAGCTGTTTTTT.

CDR3 nucleotide sequence: TGTGCCAGCAGCAGAGGACAGGGCAGCTCCTATAATTCACCCCTCCACTTT. Protein product: CASSRGQGSSYNSPLHF. The J gene is TRBJ1-6, the V gene TRBV2; 8 bases map to TRBD1. The CDR3 extends over 17 amino acids. Looked up from germline, CDR1 is SNHLY and CDR2 is FYNNEI. After removal of 6 bases from V and 0 bases from J, the junction contained 7 bases not matched to a gene.

The V call is TRBV3-1 (or the pseudogene TRBV3-2), the J call TRBJ1-2; no firm D call. Trimming took 2 bases from V and 7 from J, leaving 20 bases between them. The CDR3 is made up of 16 amino acids. Germline V gene lookup returns CDR1 LGHDT and CDR2 YNNKEL (reference sequence). Written as DNA, the CDR3 is TGTGCCAGCAGCCAAAAGCGCGAGGGAACGGGCTTTGGCTACACCTTC. Its translation: CASSQKREGTGFGYTF.

This rearrangement joins TRBV7-8 to TRBJ1-4, with D tentatively TRBD1 (5 bases). V lost 5 bases and J lost 4, with 14 bases in between. The CDR3 runs to 15 residues. Germline V gene sequence: CDR1 SGHVS, CDR2 FQNEAQ. The CDR3 here is CASSPRLGGNEKLFF. The CDR3 nucleotides read TGTGCCAGCAGCCCCAGACTGGGGGGTAATGAAAAACTGTTTTTT. The entire variable domain, with the rest obtained from reference TRBV7-8 and TRBJ1-4, is as follows: GAGVSQSPRYKVAKRGQDVALRCDPISGHVSLFWYQQALGQGPEFLTYFQNEAQLDKSGLPSDRFFAERPEGSVSTLKIQRTQQEDSAVYLCASSPRLGGNEKLFFGSGTQLSVL.

This chain links TRBV12-3 or TRBV12-4 with TRBJ1-4; D gene ambiguous. There are 13 residues in the CDR3. V was pared by 5 bases and J by 3 bases, with 7 bases between. CDR3 nucleotides: TGTGCCAGCAGTCCCCTTCCTAATGAAAAACTGTTTTTT. The encoded protein is CASSPLPNEKLFF.

A single count supports this clone. This sequence joins TRBV7-9 and TRBJ1-1; the D is unclear. CDR3 size: 15 residues. Germline assignment: CDR1 SEHNR and CDR2 FQNEAQ (reference sequence). Trimming pared 6 bases from V and 3 bases from J, leaving 17 bases between. In DNA, the CDR3 is TGTGCCAGCAGAACAAACGCGGGAGGAGACACTGAAGCTTTCTTT. This gives the protein CASRTNAGGDTEAFF.

The chain combines TRBV28 with TRBJ1-2, with D maybe TRBD1 (5 bases). From germline, CDR1 is MDHEN and CDR2 SYDVKM. This CDR3 is 13 amino acids long. The V end was cut by 10 bases, the J end by 0 bases, with 12 bases between. The CDR3 DNA reads TGTGCCATCCAGACAGAAGCTAACTATGGCTACACCTTC. Protein product: CAIQTEANYGYTF.

V usage is TRBV7-9 and J usage is TRBJ2-5; 8 bases line up with TRBD1. The CDR3 is 13 residues long. The ends lost 5 bases at V and 5 bases at J; junction bases unmatched: 4. In germline, CDR1 is SEHNR, CDR2 FQNEAQ (reference sequence). In DNA form, the CDR3 reads TGTGCCAGCAGCCCAGGGGGCGGTGAGACCCAGTACTTC. This sequence encodes CASSPGGGETQYF.

The chain links TRBV11-2 to TRBJ2-3; D may be TRBD2 (5 bases). The germline V and J ends were trimmed by 0 bases and 4 bases, with 11 bases remaining between them. Germline assignment: CDR1 SGHAT and CDR2 FQNNGV. The CDR3 is made up of 15 amino acids. The CDR3 nucleotides read TGTGCCAGCAGCTTAGATCGGGGTAGATCAGATACGCAGTATTTT. Residues: CASSLDRGRSDTQYF. Using reference TRBV11-2 and TRBJ2-3 for the parts outside the CDR3, the full variable domain is EAGVAQSPRYKIIEKRQSVAFWCNPISGHATLYWYQQILGQGPKLLIQFQNNGVVDDSQLPKDRFSAERLKGVDSTLKIQPAKLEDSAVYLCASSLDRGRSDTQYFGPGTRLTVL.

The chain joins TRBV5-1 to TRBJ2-5; D call uncertain. Germline CDR1 reads SGHRS; CDR2 reads YFSETQ. The CDR3 totals 12 residues. With 5 bases removed from V and 0 bases from J, the gap between germline ends came to 5 bases. The CDR3 loop is CASRRDQETQYF. Here the CDR3 DNA reads TGCGCCAGCAGACGGGACCAAGAGACCCAGTACTTC.

This clone was seen only once. For the CDR3, the DNA is TGTGCCAGCAGCGTAGGCAGTGGACAAACGAGCTCCTACGAGCAGTACTTC. Translating it yields CASSVGSGQTSSYEQYF. The V gene is TRBV9, the J gene TRBJ2-7; tentatively, D is TRBD1 (5 bases). The V gene's germline CDR1 is SGDLS and CDR2 YYNGEE. Trimming removed 0 bases at V and 0 bases at J, with 16 bases between. The CDR3 is 17 residues long.

J is TRBJ2-2 and V is TRBV6-1; possible D gene TRBD2, 6 bases. Germline V gene data show CDR1 as MNHNS and CDR2 as SASEGT. Trimming stripped 4 bases from V and 5 bases from J, with 17 bases between. The CDR3 runs to 16 residues. Here the CDR3 DNA reads TGTGCCAGCAGTGTGTTTGGGGGGATCGAGACCGGGGAGCTGTTTTTT. Its translation is CASSVFGGIETGELFF.

This clone was seen a single time. The chain joins TRBV29-1 to TRBJ2-3; D may be TRBD1 (5 bases). The V end was cut by 7 bases, the J end by 0 bases, with 11 bases between. This CDR3 contains 13 residues. CDR1 and CDR2 (germline): SQVTM, ANQGSEA. In DNA form, the CDR3 reads TGCAGCGCCAAACAGGCCAGCACAGATACGCAGTATTTT. Amino acid sequence: CSAKQASTDTQYF.

This chain connects TRBV10-3 to TRBJ2-2, with D possibly matching TRBD2 (5 bases). The CDR3 covers 15 residues. Trimming took 8 bases from V and 0 from J, leaving 13 bases between them. Germline loops: CDR1 ENHRY, CDR2 SYGVKD. The CDR3 region is CAISEALSNTGELFF. CDR3 nucleotides: TGTGCCATCTCGGAGGCCCTATCGAACACCGGGGAGCTGTTTTTT.

J is TRBJ2-1 and V is TRBV6-6; the D gene is possibly TRBD1 (5 bases). The CDR3 has 13 residues. Between the trimmed V and J ends, which lost 6 bases and 2 bases, there was a span of 8 bases. Per germline, CDR1 MNHNY and CDR2 SVGAGI (reference sequence). The CDR3 nucleotides are TGTGCCAGCAGGGACATAGCCTACAATGAGCAGTTCTTC. Translation: CASRDIAYNEQFF.

J is TRBJ1-5 and V is TRBV5-1, with D perhaps TRBD1 (6 bases). Trimming removed 0 bases at V and 2 bases at J, with 18 bases between. The CDR3 is 18 amino acids. CDR1 is SGHRS and CDR2 is YFSETQ in the germline V gene. The CDR3: CASSLGPQGIHGNQPQHF. CDR3 sequence (DNA): TGCGCCAGCAGCTTGGGGCCCCAGGGGATCCATGGCAATCAGCCCCAGCATTTT. Using reference TRBV5-1 and TRBJ1-5 for the parts outside the CDR3, the full variable domain is KAGVTQTPRYLIKTRGQQVTLSCSPISGHRSVSWYQQTPGQGLQFLFEYFSETQRNKGNFPGRFSGRQFSNSRSEMNVSTLELGDSALYLCASSLGPQGIHGNQPQHFGDGTRLSIL.

V usage is TRBV30 and J usage is TRBJ1-2, with 8 bases identical to TRBD1. This CDR3 is 14 amino acids long. The germline CDR1 and CDR2 sequences are GTSNPN and SVGIG (reference sequence). The J segment lost 4 bases and the V segment lost 4 bases, leaving 8 bases of the junction unmatched. CDR3 in amino acids: CAWKRTGRSYGYTF. The CDR3 DNA reads as TGTGCCTGGAAAAGGACAGGGAGGAGCTATGGCTACACCTTC.

The DNA of the CDR3 is TGTGCCAGCAGCATACAGGGGGCGCGTCAGCCCCAGCATTTT. Translating it yields CASSIQGARQPQHF. The rearrangement uses TRBV27 and TRBJ1-5; 9 bases are a match to TRBD1. V lost 6 bases to trimming and J lost 6 bases; unmatched junction nucleotides: 6. Germline V CDR1 and CDR2: MNHEY, SMNVEV (reference sequence). The CDR3 runs 14 residues.

J is TRBJ2-7 and V is TRBV6-6; no reliable D call. The CDR3 sequence is 12 residues long. V lost 4 bases and J 5 bases, leaving 9 bases between the germline ends. Germline V gives CDR1 MNHNY, CDR2 SVGAGI (reference sequence). The CDR3: CASSSIADEQYF. The CDR3 nucleotides read TGTGCCAGCAGTTCTATAGCAGACGAGCAGTACTTC.

J is TRBJ1-3 and V is TRBV7-9; no clear D. The V gene's germline CDR1 is SEHNR and CDR2 FQNEAQ (reference sequence). Trimming cost V 5 bases and J 4 bases, with 6 bases left between them. This CDR3 spans 12 amino acids. The CDR3 DNA follows: TGTGCCAGCAGCCTCGCGGGAAACACCATATATTTT. It is translated as CASSLAGNTIYF. The complete variable domain, with remaining parts taken from reference TRBV7-9 and TRBJ1-3, reads DTGVSQNPRHKITKRGQNVTFRCDPISEHNRLYWYRQTLGQGPEFLTYFQNEAQLEKSRLLSDRFSAERPKGSFSTLEIQRTEQGDSAMYLCASSLAGNTIYFGEGSWLTVV.

DNA of the CDR3: TGTGCCAGCAGCTTAGTTCCCTATGAGCAGTTCTTC. Its protein product is CASSLVPYEQFF. J is TRBJ2-1 and V is TRBV7-9, with unresolved D. CDR1 is SEHNR and CDR2 is FQNEAQ in the germline V gene (reference sequence). This CDR3 spans 12 amino acids. V shed 1 base and J shed 8 bases, with 6 bases lying between them.

The J gene is TRBJ2-6, the V gene TRBV24-1; 7 nucleotides agree with TRBD1. CDR1 is KGHDR, CDR2 SFDVKD, per germline. V shed 4 bases, J shed 3 bases, and the junction held 2 bases outside the gene matches. There are 15 residues in the CDR3. The CDR3 DNA sequence: TGTGCCACCAGTGACAGGGGGAGTGGGGCCAACGTCCTGACTTTC. This codes for CATSDRGSGANVLTF.

This chain joins TRBV4-1 and TRBJ2-3, with D unresolved. The CDR3 is 15 amino acids. V lost 1 base and J 2 bases, leaving 10 bases between the germline ends. The germline CDR1 and CDR2 sequences are MGHRA and YSYEKL. Here the CDR3 DNA reads TGCGCCAGCAGCCAAGTTCTCACTTCCACAGATACGCAGTATTTT. Translation: CASSQVLTSTDTQYF.